This TCR beta chain was sequenced during a study of post-analysis software for immune sequencing data. Study at large: In terms of disease course, relapsing-remitting, secondary progressive and progressive-relapsing multiple sclerosis were included.

As concerns this clonotype: Its antigen is not identified.

Findings of the study overall: In multiple sclerosis, normalized Chao1 diversity was significantly below that of controls. Clustering by F measure revealed strong co-clustering among samples prepared together in one batch. Roughly five TRBV segments were significantly more frequent in patients than in controls. TRBV5-6, TRBV5-1 and TRBV20-1 were among these segments.

Included in the TCR beta cDNA libraries were unique molecular identifiers. Approximately 0.5 million cDNA molecules were recovered from an input of 1 to 10 million T cells. TCRdb processed the PCR reads anew with MiXCR; each CDR3 protein has one entry. The data contain hundreds of thousands of distinct CDR3 sequences, 25% to 30% of them singletons. Germline assignment: CDR1 SGHVS and CDR2 FQNEAQ. V was shortened by 5 bases and J by 1 base, with 24 bases between the two germline ends. This CDR3 contains 18 residues. The sample consisted of blood. V and J are TRBV7-8 and TRBJ2-7; possibly TRBD1 or TRBD2 for D (5 bases each). This TCR derives from a girl between 5 and 17 years old with multiple sclerosis. The CDR3 coding sequence is TGTGCCAGCAGCCCAAGGGGAGACGCCCCGGGCAAGTCCTACGAGCAGTACTTC. Protein sequence: CASSPRGDAPGKSYEQYF.